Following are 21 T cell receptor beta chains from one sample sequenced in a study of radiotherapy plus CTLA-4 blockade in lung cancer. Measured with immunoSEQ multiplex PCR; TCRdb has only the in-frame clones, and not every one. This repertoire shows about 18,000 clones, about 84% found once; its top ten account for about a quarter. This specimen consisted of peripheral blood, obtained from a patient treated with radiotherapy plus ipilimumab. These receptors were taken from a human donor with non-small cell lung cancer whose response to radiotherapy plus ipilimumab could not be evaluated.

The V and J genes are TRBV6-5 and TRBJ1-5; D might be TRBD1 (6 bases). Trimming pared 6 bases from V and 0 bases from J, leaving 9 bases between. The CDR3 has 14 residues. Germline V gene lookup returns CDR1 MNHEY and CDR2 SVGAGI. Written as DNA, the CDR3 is TGTGCCAGCAGCCCCAGGGGTAGCAATCAGCCCCAGCATTTT. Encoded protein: CASSPRGSNQPQHF.

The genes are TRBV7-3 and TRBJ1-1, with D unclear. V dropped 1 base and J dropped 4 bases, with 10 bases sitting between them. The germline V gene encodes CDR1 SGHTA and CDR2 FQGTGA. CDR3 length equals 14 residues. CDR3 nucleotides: TGTGCCAGCAGCTTAAGGAGTAAGGTCACTGAAGCTTTCTTT. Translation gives CASSLRSKVTEAFF.

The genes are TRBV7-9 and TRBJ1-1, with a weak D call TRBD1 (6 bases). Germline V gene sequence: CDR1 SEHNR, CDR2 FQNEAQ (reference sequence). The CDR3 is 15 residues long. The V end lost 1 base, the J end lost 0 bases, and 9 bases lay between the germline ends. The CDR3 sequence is CASSLDDRLNTEAFF. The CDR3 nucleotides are TGTGCCAGCAGCTTAGATGACAGGCTGAACACTGAAGCTTTCTTT.

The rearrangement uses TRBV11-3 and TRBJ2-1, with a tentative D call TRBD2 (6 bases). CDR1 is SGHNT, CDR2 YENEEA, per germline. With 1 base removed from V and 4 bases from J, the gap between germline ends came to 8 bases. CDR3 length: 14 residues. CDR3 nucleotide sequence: TGTGCCAGCAGCTTAGCGGGAGCTTACAATGAGCAGTTCTTC. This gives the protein CASSLAGAYNEQFF.

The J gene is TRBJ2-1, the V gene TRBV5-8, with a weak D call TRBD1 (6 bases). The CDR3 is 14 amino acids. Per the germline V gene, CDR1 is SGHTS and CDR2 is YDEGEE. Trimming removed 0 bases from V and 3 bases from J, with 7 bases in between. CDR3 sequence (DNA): TGTGCCAGCAGCTTGGGAGGGGGCTACAATGAGCAGTTCTTC. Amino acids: CASSLGGGYNEQFF.

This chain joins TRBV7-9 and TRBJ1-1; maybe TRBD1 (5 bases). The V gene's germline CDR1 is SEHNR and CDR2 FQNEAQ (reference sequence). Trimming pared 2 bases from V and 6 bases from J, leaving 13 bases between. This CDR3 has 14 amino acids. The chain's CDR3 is CASSLRGAASEAFF. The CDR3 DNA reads TGTGCCAGCAGCTTACGCGGGGCGGCGTCTGAAGCTTTCTTT.

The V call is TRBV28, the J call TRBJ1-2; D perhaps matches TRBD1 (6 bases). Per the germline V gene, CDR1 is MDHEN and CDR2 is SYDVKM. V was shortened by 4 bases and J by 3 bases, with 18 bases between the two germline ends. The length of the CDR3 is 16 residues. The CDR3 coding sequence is TGTGCCAGCAGTTCCATCGGGGGGGCCAGGGACTATGGCTACACCTTC. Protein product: CASSSIGGARDYGYTF.

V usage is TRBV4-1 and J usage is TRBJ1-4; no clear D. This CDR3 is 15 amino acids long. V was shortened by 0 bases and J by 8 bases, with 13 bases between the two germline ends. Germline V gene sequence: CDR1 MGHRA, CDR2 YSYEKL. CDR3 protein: CASSQDAGVREKLFF. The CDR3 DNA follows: TGCGCCAGCAGCCAAGATGCCGGGGTTCGGGAAAAACTGTTTTTT.

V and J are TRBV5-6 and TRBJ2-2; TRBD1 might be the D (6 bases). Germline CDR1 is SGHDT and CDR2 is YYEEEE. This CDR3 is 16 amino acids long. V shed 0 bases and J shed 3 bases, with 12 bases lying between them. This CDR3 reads CASSLGSGEYTGELFF. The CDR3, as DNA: TGTGCCAGCAGCTTGGGTTCAGGGGAATACACCGGGGAGCTGTTTTTT.

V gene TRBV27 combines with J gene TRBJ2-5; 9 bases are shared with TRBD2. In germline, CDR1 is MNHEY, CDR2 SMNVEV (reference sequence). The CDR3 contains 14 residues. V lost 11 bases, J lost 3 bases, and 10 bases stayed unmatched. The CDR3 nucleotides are TGTGCCTCCCCCCGGGCTAGCGGGAAAGAGACCCAGTACTTC. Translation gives CASPRASGKETQYF.

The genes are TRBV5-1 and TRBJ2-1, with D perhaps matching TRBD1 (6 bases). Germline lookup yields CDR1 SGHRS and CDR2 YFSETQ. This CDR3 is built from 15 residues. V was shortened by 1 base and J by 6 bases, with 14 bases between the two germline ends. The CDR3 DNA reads TGCGCCAGCAGCTTGTCCCCCGGGACACCCAATGAGCAGTTCTTC. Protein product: CASSLSPGTPNEQFF.

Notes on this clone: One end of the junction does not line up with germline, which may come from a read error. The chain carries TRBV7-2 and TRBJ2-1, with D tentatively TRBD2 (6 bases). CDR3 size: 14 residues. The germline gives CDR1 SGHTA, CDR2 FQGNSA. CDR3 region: CASSRDSTYSEQFF. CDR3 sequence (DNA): TGTGCCAGCAGCCGGGACTCAACCTACAGTGAGCAGTTCTTC.

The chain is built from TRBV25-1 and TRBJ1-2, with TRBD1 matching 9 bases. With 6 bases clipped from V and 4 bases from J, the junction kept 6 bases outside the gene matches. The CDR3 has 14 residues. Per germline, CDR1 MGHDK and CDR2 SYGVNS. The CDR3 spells CASSAGTGFYGYTF. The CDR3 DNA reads TGTGCCAGCAGCGCCGGGACAGGGTTCTATGGCTACACCTTC.

The CDR3 DNA reads TGTGCCAGCAGCCGCCTCCTAGGGGGCACCAATCAGCCCCAGCATTTT. This translates into CASSRLLGGTNQPQHF. V is TRBV7-8 and J is TRBJ1-5; TRBD1 agrees at 7 bases. The germline V gene encodes CDR1 SGHVS and CDR2 FQNEAQ. The CDR3 contains 16 residues. Unmatched junction bases numbered 10, after V lost 5 bases and J lost 3 bases.

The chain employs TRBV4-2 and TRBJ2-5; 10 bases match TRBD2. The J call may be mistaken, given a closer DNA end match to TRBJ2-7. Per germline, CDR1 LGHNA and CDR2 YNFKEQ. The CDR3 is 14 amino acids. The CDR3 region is CASSHVAGGNEQYF. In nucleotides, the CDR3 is TGTGCCAGCAGCCATGTAGCGGGAGGAAACGAGCAGTACTTC.

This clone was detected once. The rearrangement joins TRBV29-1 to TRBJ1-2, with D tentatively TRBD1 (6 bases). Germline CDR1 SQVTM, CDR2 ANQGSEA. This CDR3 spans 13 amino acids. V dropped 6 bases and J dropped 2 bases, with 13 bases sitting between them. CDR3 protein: CSVPGTLNYGYTF. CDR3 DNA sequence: TGCAGCGTCCCCGGGACACTCAACTATGGCTACACCTTC.

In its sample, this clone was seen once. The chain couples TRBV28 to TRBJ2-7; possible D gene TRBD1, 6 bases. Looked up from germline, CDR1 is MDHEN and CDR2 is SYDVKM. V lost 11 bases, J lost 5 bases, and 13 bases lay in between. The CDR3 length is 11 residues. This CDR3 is CAAAGEHEQYF. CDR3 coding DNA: TGTGCCGCGGCAGGGGAACACGAGCAGTACTTC.

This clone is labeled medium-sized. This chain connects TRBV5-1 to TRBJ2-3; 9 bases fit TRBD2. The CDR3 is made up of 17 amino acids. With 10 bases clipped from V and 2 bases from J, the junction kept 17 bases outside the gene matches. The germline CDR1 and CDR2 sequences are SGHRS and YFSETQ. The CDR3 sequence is CASQLGGGGVSTDTQYF. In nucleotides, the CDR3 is TGCGCCTCCCAACTGGGCGGCGGGGGGGTCTCCACAGATACGCAGTATTTT.

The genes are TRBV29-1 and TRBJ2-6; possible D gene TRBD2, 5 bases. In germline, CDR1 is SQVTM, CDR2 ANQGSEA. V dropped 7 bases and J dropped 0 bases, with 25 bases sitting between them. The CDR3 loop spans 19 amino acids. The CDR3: CSAGSGGQSSASGANVLTF. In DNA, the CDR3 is TGCAGCGCTGGGTCGGGCGGGCAATCATCCGCCTCTGGGGCCAACGTCCTGACTTTC.

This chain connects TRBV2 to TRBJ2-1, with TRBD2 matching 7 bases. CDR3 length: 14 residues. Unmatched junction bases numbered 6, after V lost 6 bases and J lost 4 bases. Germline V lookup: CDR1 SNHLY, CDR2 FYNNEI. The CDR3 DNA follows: TGTGCCAGCAGGGGCGGGGGAAGTTACAATGAGCAGTTCTTC. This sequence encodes CASRGGGSYNEQFF.

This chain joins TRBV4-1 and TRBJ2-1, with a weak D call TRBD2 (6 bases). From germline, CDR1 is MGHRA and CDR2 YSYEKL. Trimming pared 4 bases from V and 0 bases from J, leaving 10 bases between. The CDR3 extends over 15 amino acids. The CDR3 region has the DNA TGCGCCAGCAGCCCCGGGACTGGCTCCTACAATGAGCAGTTCTTC. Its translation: CASSPGTGSYNEQFF.